This T cell receptor (beta chain) was retrieved from a study of control samples from healthy donors and cancer patients. Germline-derived CDR1 and CDR2 are PRHDT and FYEKMQ (reference sequence). The CDR3 extends over 13 amino acids. V lost 5 bases, J lost 13 bases, and 15 bases lay in between. The repertoire was sequenced with immunoSEQ multiplex PCR; TCRdb's copy has only in-frame clones and lacks some. The data hold roughly 170,000 clones, with 70% to 90% observed a single time. This receptor was taken from a woman under 40 in good health. The material sequenced was blood. The J gene is TRBJ1-6, the V gene TRBV13, with a weak D call TRBD1 (5 bases). The CDR3 loop reads CASSQGGAGPLHF. The CDR3 bases are TGTGCCAGCAGCCAGGGTGGGGCTGGGCCCCTCCACTTT.